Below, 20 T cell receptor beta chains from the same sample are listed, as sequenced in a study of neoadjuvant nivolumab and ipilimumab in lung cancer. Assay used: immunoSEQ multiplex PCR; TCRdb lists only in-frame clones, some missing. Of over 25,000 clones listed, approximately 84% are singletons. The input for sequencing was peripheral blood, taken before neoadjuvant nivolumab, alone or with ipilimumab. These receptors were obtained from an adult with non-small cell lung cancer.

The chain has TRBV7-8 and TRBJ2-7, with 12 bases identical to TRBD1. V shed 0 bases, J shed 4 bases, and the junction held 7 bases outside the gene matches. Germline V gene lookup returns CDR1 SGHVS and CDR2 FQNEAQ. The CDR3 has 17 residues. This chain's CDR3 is CASSLAGGTGGVYEQYF. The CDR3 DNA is TGTGCCAGCAGCTTAGCGGGTGGGACAGGGGGCGTTTACGAGCAGTACTTC.

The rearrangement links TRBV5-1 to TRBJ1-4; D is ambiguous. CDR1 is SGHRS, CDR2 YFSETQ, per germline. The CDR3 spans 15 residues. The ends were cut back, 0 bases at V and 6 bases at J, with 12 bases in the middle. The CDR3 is CASSLEPARDEKLFF. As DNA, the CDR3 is TGCGCCAGCAGCTTGGAACCCGCCCGGGATGAAAAACTGTTTTTT. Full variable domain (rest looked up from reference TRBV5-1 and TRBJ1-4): KAGVTQTPRYLIKTRGQQVTLSCSPISGHRSVSWYQQTPGQGLQFLFEYFSETQRNKGNFPGRFSGRQFSNSRSEMNVSTLELGDSALYLCASSLEPARDEKLFFGSGTQLSVL.

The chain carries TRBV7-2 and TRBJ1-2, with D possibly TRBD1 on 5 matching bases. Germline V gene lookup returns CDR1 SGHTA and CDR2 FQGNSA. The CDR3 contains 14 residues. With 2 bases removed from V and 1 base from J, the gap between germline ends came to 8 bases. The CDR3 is CASSLRQLNYGYTF. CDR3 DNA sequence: TGTGCCAGCAGCTTAAGACAGCTTAACTATGGCTACACCTTC.

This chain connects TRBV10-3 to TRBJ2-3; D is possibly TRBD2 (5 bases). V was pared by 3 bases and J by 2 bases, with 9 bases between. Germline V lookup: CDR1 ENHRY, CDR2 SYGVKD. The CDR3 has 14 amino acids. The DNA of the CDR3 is TGTGCCATCAGTGAACGGCGGGCCACAGATACGCAGTATTTT. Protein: CAISERRATDTQYF.

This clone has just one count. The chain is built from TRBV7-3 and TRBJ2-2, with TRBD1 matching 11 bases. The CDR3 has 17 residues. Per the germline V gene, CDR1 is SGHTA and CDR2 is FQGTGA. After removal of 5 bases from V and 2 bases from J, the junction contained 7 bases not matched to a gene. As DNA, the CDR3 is TGTGCCAGCAGCCCGGACAGGGGGCTTAGTAACACCGGGGAGCTGTTTTTT. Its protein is CASSPDRGLSNTGELFF.

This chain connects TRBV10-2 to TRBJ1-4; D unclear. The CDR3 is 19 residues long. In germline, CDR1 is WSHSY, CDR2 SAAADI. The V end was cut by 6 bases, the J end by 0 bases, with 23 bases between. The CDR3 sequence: CASSERRSASTPTNEKLFF. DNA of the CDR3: TGCGCCAGCAGCGAAAGACGGTCTGCCTCAACCCCAACTAATGAAAAACTGTTTTTT.

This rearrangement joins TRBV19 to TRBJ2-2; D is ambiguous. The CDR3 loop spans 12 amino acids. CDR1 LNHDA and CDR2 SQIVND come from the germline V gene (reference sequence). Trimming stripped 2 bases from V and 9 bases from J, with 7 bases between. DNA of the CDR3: TGTGCCAGTAGTATAAATCGCAGGGAGCTGTTTTTT. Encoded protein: CASSINRRELFF.

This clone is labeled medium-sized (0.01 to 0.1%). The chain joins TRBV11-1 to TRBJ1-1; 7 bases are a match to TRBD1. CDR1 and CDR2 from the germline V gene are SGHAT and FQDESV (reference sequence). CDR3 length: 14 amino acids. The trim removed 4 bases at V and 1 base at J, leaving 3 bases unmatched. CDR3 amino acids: CASSSDRTNTEAFF. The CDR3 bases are TGTGCCAGCAGCTCGGACAGGACGAACACTGAAGCTTTCTTT.

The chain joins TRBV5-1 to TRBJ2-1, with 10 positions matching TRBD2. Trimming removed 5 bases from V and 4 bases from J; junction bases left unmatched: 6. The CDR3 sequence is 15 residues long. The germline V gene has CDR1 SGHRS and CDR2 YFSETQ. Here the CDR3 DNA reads TGCGCCAGCAGTTTTAGCGGGGGGCCATACAATGAGCAGTTCTTC. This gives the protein CASSFSGGPYNEQFF.

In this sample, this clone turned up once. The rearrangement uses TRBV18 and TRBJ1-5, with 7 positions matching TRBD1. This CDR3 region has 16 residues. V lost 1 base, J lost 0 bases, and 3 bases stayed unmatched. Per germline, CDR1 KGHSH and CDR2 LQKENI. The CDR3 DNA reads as TGTGCCAGCTCACCACAGGGGGCGTATAGCAATCAGCCCCAGCATTTT. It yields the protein CASSPQGAYSNQPQHF.

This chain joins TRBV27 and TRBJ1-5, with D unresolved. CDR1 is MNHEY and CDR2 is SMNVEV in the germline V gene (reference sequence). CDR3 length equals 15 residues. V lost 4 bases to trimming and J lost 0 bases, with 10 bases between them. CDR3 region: CASSSLGISNQPQHF. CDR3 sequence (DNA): TGTGCCAGCAGTTCCCTAGGGATTAGCAATCAGCCCCAGCATTTT.

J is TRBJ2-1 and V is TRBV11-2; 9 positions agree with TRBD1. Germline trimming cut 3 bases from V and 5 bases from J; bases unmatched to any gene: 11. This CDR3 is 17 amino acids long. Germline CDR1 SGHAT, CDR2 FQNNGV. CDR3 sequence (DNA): TGTGCCAGCAGCTTGAGATCGGGACAGGGACAAAACAATGAGCAGTTCTTC. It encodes CASSLRSGQGQNNEQFF.

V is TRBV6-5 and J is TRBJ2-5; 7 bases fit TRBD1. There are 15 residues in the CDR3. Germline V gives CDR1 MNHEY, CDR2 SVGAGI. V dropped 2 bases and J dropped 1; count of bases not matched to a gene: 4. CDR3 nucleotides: TGTGCCAGCAGTTACGAAGACAGGGCCCAAGAGACCCAGTACTTC. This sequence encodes CASSYEDRAQETQYF.

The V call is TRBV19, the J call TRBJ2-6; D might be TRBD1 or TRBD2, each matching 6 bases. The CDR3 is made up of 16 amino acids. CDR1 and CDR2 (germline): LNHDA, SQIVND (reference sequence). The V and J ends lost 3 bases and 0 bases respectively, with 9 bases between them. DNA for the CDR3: TGTGCCAGTAGTATTAGGGGGGACTCTGGGGCCAACGTCCTGACTTTC. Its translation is CASSIRGDSGANVLTF.

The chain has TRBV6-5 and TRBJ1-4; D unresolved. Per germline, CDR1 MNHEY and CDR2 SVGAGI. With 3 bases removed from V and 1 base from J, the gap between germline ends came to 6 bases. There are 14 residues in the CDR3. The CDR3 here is CASSYQRTNEKLFF. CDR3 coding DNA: TGTGCCAGCAGTTATCAGAGAACTAATGAAAAACTGTTTTTT.

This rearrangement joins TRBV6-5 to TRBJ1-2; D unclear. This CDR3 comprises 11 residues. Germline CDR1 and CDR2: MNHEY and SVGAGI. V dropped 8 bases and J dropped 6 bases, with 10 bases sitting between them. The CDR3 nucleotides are TGTGCCAGCCCCCAAATCGATGGCTACACCTTC. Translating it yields CASPQIDGYTF.

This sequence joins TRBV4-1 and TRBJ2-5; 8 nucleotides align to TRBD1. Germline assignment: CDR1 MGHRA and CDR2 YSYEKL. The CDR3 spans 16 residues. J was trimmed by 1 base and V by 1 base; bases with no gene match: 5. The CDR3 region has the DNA TGCGCCAGCAGCCAAGGGGAAGGACAGGGCCAAGAGACCCAGTACTTC. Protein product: CASSQGEGQGQETQYF.

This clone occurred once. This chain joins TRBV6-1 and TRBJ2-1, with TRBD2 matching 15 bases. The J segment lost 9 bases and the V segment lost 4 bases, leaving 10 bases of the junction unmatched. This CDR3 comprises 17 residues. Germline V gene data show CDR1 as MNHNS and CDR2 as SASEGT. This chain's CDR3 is CASSVGLAGGRFPEQFF. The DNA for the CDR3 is TGTGCCAGCAGTGTAGGACTAGCGGGGGGGCGTTTCCCTGAGCAGTTCTTC.

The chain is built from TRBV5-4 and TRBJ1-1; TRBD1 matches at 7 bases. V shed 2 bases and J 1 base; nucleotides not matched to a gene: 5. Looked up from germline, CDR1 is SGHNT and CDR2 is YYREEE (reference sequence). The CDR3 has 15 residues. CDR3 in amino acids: CASSLMTGTNTEAFF. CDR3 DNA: TGTGCCAGCAGCTTAATGACAGGGACGAACACTGAAGCTTTCTTT.

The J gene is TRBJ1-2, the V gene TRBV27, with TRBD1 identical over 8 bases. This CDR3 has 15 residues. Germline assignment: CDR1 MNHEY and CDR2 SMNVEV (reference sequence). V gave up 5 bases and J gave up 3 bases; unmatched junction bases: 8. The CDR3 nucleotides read TGTGCCAGCAGTAGCACAGGGGGAGGGTACTATGGCTACACCTTC. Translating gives CASSSTGGGYYGYTF.